Presented here are 8 T cell receptor beta chains from one specimen sequenced in a study of blood T cells in healthy people across ages. A sample-barcoded 5' primer and a J-beta primer mix were used in a second PCR of roughly 6 to 11 cycles. From the 5' RACE reads, TCRdb called clonotypes with MiXCR, one entry per CDR3 protein. The profile covers 1.5 million to 2 million distinct CDR3 sequences, with about 28% appearing a single time and approximately 7.7% taken by the ten largest. Sequenced input: blood. All receptors come from a woman in her twenties or thirties in good health.

Worth noting for this clonotype: This sequence is one base from a far larger clone and is likely a read error. The genes are TRBV29-1 and TRBJ2-1; D unclear. The CDR3 spans 10 residues. In germline, CDR1 is SQVTM, CDR2 ANQGSEA. The CDR3 protein is CRVGYNEQFF. CDR3 in DNA: TGCCGCGTTGGGTACAATGAGCAGTTCTTC.

This clonotype was seen a handful of times. The chain has TRBV5-1 and TRBJ2-1; 11 bases match TRBD2. With V trimmed by 7 bases and J by 10 bases, 16 bases remained unmatched. The CDR3 loop spans 16 amino acids. Germline V CDR1 and CDR2: SGHRS, YFSETQ. The CDR3 DNA sequence: TGCGCCAGCTACTACGGGACTAGCGGTGCCCCCGGGGAGCAGTTCTTC. Residues: CASYYGTSGAPGEQFF.

This clonotype was counted only a few times. The rearrangement uses TRBV6-2 or TRBV6-3 and TRBJ2-7; D is unresolved. Trimming left V 2 bases short and J 2 bases short, with 10 bases between. CDR1 MNHEY and CDR2 SVGEGT come from the germline V gene. The CDR3 extends over 14 amino acids. CDR3 nucleotide sequence: TGTGCCAGCAGTTACAGAGGACCCACCTACGAGCAGTACTTC. It specifies CASSYRGPTYEQYF.

Details on this clonotype: A much larger clone differs by one base, so this may be a read error. The chain uses TRBV6-2 or TRBV6-3 and TRBJ2-7; D is unresolved. The CDR3 is 13 residues long. Germline CDR1 MNHEY, CDR2 SVGEGT. The CDR3 region is CTSSYSPRPEQYF. CDR3 sequence (DNA): TGTACCAGCAGTTACTCCCCGAGGCCTGAGCAGTACTTC.

This clonotype appeared a few times. The chain is built from TRBV7-2 and TRBJ2-1; 8 positions agree with TRBD1. The CDR3 has 16 amino acids. Germline values: CDR1 SGHTA, CDR2 FQGNSA. V was pared by 3 bases and J by 8 bases, with 12 bases of the junction left unmatched. The CDR3 DNA is TGTGCCAGCAGCTTTTACTCCGGGACAGGACGTGATGAGCAGTTCTTC. Its translation is CASSFYSGTGRDEQFF.

V gene TRBV5-1 combines with J gene TRBJ1-1; no reliable D call. Trimming pared 4 bases from V and 1 base from J, leaving 14 bases between. This CDR3 has 15 amino acids. Germline CDR1 reads SGHRS; CDR2 reads YFSETQ. The CDR3 region is CASSPLGRGNTEAFF. The CDR3 region has the DNA TGCGCCAGCAGCCCTCTCGGTCGGGGGAACACTGAAGCTTTCTTT.

The genes are TRBV5-1 and TRBJ2-7; 8 bases match TRBD2. V shed 7 bases, J shed 1 base, and the junction held 13 bases outside the gene matches. There are 16 residues in the CDR3. The germline V gene encodes CDR1 SGHRS and CDR2 YFSETQ. The CDR3 reads CASAPGGGPSSYEQYF. CDR3 bases: TGCGCCAGCGCCCCCGGGGGGGGGCCTTCGTCCTACGAGCAGTACTTC. Together with reference TRBV5-1 and TRBJ2-7, the CDR3 gives the full variable domain: KAGVTQTPRYLIKTRGQQVTLSCSPISGHRSVSWYQQTPGQGLQFLFEYFSETQRNKGNFPGRFSGRQFSNSRSEMNVSTLELGDSALYLCASAPGGGPSSYEQYFGPGTRLTVT.

As for this clonotype: This may be a read error: a much more frequent sequence differs by one nucleotide. The CDR3 DNA reads as TGTGCCAGCAGCTCCTACCTGGGATACGGGCAGTACTTC. It codes for CASSSYLGYGQYF. This chain links TRBV7-2 with TRBJ2-7; D remains ambiguous. The CDR3 runs 13 residues. CDR1 is SGHTA and CDR2 is FQGNSA in the germline V gene.